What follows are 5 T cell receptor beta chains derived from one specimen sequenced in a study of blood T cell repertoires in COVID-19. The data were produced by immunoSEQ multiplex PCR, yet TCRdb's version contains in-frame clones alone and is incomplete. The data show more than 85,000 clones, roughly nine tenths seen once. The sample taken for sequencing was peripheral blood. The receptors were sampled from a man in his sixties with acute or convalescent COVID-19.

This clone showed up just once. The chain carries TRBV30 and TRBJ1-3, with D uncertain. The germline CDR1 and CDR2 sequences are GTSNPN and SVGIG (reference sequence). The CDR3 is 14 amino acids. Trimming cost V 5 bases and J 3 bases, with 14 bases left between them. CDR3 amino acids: CAWGKGGIGNTIYF. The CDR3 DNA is TGTGCCTGGGGCAAGGGAGGTATTGGAAACACCATATATTTT.

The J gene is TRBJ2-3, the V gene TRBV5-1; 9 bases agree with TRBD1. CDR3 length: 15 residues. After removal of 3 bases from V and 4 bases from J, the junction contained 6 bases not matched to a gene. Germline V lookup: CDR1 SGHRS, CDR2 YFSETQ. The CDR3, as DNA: TGCGCCAGCAGCTCCGGACAGGGGCGCCCAGATACGCAGTATTTT. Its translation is CASSSGQGRPDTQYF. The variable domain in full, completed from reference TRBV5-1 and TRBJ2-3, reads KAGVTQTPRYLIKTRGQQVTLSCSPISGHRSVSWYQQTPGQGLQFLFEYFSETQRNKGNFPGRFSGRQFSNSRSEMNVSTLELGDSALYLCASSSGQGRPDTQYFGPGTRLTVL.

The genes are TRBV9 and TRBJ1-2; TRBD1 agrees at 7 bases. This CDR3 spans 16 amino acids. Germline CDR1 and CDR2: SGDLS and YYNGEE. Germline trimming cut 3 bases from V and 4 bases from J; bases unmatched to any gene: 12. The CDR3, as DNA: TGTGCCAGCAGCGCCGGTGGGCAGGGGGATTTCTATGGCTACACCTTC. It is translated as CASSAGGQGDFYGYTF.

The CDR3 region is CASSKVSGSSYEQYF. In DNA, the CDR3 is TGTGCCAGCAGCAAAGTTAGCGGTAGCTCCTACGAGCAGTACTTC. The rearrangement joins TRBV21-1 to TRBJ2-7; the listed D gene, TRBD2, was not tested against the DNA. TRBV21-1 is marked as a pseudogene. The CDR3 covers 15 residues.

This CDR3 is CASSQQEGARWTEAFF. Written as DNA, the CDR3 is TGCGCCAGCAGTCAACAGGAGGGGGCGCGGTGGACTGAAGCTTTCTTT. The chain carries TRBV23-1 and TRBJ1-1; TRBD1 matches at 7 bases. TRBV23-1 is assigned to the ORF class and has an uncertain function. Unmatched junction bases numbered 11, after V lost 2 bases and J lost 5 bases. CDR3 length: 16 amino acids.